The table lists the clone carrying this T cell receptor (beta chain) with a few counts. The antigen is undetermined. Germline values: CDR1 LNHDA, CDR2 SQIVND (reference sequence). The V gene lost 5 bases and the J gene lost 5 bases, with 9 bases spanning the gap. This CDR3 region has 12 residues. This sample is part of a study of neurological immune-mediated disorders. Study-wide results and limits: Subjects shared no identical expanded-clone CDR3 amino acid sequences, suggesting private TCR-beta repertoires in all groups. The most TCR clonal expansion was seen in HTLV-1-associated myelopathy, whereas the least was seen in multiple sclerosis, below the level in healthy controls.

The cDNA was synthesized by means of template-switch 5'RACE, which was carried out with 10-nucleotide random UMIs. TCRdb fed the 5' RACE reads into MiXCR, producing one record per CDR3 protein. The profile shows over 45,000 distinct CDR3 sequences, over 4.5% of them singletons. Libraries from sorted cells each used approximately 1 million CD4+ or CD8+ T cells. The gene calls are TRBV19 and TRBJ2-5, with D tentatively TRBD1 (6 bases). Sequencing was performed on CD4+ T cells from blood. The TCR originated in a young woman with multiple sclerosis. CDR3 amino acids: CASSSRGETQYF. The CDR3 nucleotides read TGTGCCAGTAGTTCTAGGGGGGAGACCCAGTACTTC. Full variable domain (remainder filled in from reference TRBV19 and TRBJ2-5): DGGITQSPKYLFRKEGQNVTLSCEQNLNHDAMYWYRQDPGQGLRLIYYSQIVNDFQKGDIAEGYSVSREKKESFPLTVTSAQKNPTAFYLCASSSRGETQYFGPGTRLLVL.